This TCR beta chain came from a study of CD8 T cells in Susac syndrome. The germline CDR1 and CDR2 sequences are SGDLS and YYNGEE. Trimming pared 0 bases from V and 1 base from J, leaving 11 bases between. The CDR3 spans 16 residues. An amount of RNA that ranged from about 0.45 to 1 ug was reverse transcribed with random hexamers. One entry per CDR3 protein results from TCRdb running MiXCR on the immunoSEQ multiplex PCR reads. The sample yields about 190,000 distinct CDR3 sequences, 90% to 95% seen once. The chain employs TRBV9 and TRBJ2-1, with D perhaps TRBD2 (6 bases). The source of this sequence is a human donor in good health. Source material: CD4+ T cells from PBMCs. Here the CDR3 reads CASSVAGGISYNEQFF. The CDR3 DNA is TGTGCCAGCAGCGTAGCTGGGGGGATTTCCTACAATGAGCAGTTCTTC.